The 9 T cell receptor beta chains given below trace back to one sample, sequenced in a study of tissue T cells after allogeneic stem cell transplantation. TCRdb's table, derived via immunoSEQ multiplex PCR, lists solely in-frame clones and lacks some. The sample lists several thousand clones; approximately 50% were seen once. The time point is: mouse harvest day 7 after allogeneic transplant. The graft held 10^6 splenic CD5+ T cells and 10^7 T-cell-depleted bone marrow cells. Material: gut tissue. All receptors come from a female BALB/c mouse given C57BL/6 T cells with graft-versus-host disease after an allogeneic hematopoietic cell transplant.

This clone occurred a few times. Gene labels here are mouse ones. The read halts 1 residue ahead of the CDR3 end, with the missing end drawn from the germline J gene. The V and J genes are TRBV23 and TRBJ1-4. This CDR3 has 14 residues. Germline V gene lookup returns CDR1 KGHTA and CDR2 FQNQQP. CDR3 DNA, as far as it was read: TGCTCCAGCAGTCAATCGGGGGGGAACGAAAGATTATTT. Translated, it gives CSSSQSGGNERLF. The whole CDR3 is CSSSQSGGNERLFF.

In its sample, this clone was seen once. The gene symbols are mouse symbols. Read data end 1 residue before the CDR3 end; the end is taken from the germline J gene. This rearrangement joins TRBV26 to TRBJ2-2, with 8 bases aligning to TRBD1. This CDR3 is built from 14 residues. V lost 5 bases and J lost 3; bases outside the gene matches: 2. Germline V CDR1 and CDR2: KGHPV, FQNQEV (reference sequence). The CDR3: CASSMTGDTGQLYF. Partial CDR3 DNA: TGTGCCAGCAGTATGACAGGGGACACCGGGCAGCTCTAC.

A note on this clone: Mouse names are used for the genes. Read sequence stops 1 residue before the CDR3 end, and the germline J gene provides the missing end. The J gene is TRBJ2-7, the V gene TRBV29, with TRBD2 identical over 8 bases. The CDR3 loop spans 14 amino acids. Germline CDR1 reads MSHET; CDR2 reads SYDVDS. Trimming took 3 bases from V and 5 from J; bases not matched to a gene: 6. CDR3 loop: CASSFGGGGHEQYF. CDR3 bases read: TGTGCTAGCAGTTTCGGTGGGGGGGGGCATGAACAGTAC.

As regards this clone: Gene names are mouse gene names. Coverage ceases 1 residue before the CDR3 finishes, and the germline J gene fills in the end. This chain joins TRBV12-2 and TRBJ1-2; 7 bases agree with TRBD1. Germline loops: CDR1 SGHLS, CDR2 HYDKME. Trimming at V came to 3 bases and at J to 6 bases, leaving 6 bases not matched to a gene. The length of the CDR3 is 13 residues. CDR3 DNA (partial): TGTGCCAGCTCTTCACAGGGGAGGACCGACTACACC. This translates into CASSSQGRTDYT. The whole CDR3 protein is CASSSQGRTDYTF. The full variable domain, in which reference TRBV12-2 and TRBJ1-2 provide the parts outside the CDR3, is NSGVVQSPRYIIKGKGERSILKCIPISGHLSVAWYQQTQGQELKFFIQHYDKMERDKGNLPSRFSVQQFDDYHSEMNMSALELEDSAVYFCASSSQGRTDYTFGSGTRLLVI.

Comments on this clone: Gene names refer to mouse genes. Sequencing ends 1 residue short of the CDR3 end; the germline J gene provides the rest. This chain links TRBV26 with TRBJ1-1, with D possibly being TRBD1 (5 bases). Deletions cut 4 bases from V and 2 bases from J, with 8 bases between. This CDR3 is 13 amino acids long. CDR1 KGHPV and CDR2 FQNQEV come from the germline V gene (reference sequence). The sequenced part of the CDR3 DNA is TGTGCCAGCAGTCCGCAGGGTAACACAGAAGTCTTC. This sequence encodes CASSPQGNTEVF. The CDR3 as a whole reads CASSPQGNTEVFF.

Remarks on this clone: Gene names denote mouse genes. The CDR3 is cut off 1 residue early in the read; its end comes from the germline J gene. This chain joins TRBV4 and TRBJ2-1; 9 nucleotides agree with TRBD2. Germline V gene data show CDR1 as LGHDT and CDR2 as YNNKQL (reference sequence). The junction had 5 bases not matched to a gene; V was cut back by 4 bases and J by 1 base. The CDR3 consists of 16 residues. The sequenced part of the CDR3 DNA is TGTGCCAGCAGCTCTGGGGGGGGCGAGAACTATGCTGAGCAGTTC. Residues: CASSSGGGENYAEQF. The full CDR3 reads CASSSGGGENYAEQFF.

In the case of this clone: Gene names refer to mouse genes. The CDR3 end is not reached by the read, which stops 1 residue before it; the germline J gene fills it in. J is TRBJ1-3 and V is TRBV26, with a tentative D call TRBD1 (6 bases). Between the trimmed V and J ends, which lost 6 bases and 2 bases, there was a span of 8 bases. This CDR3 contains 13 residues. Germline values: CDR1 KGHPV, CDR2 FQNQEV (reference sequence). CDR3: CASSAGAGNTLYF. CDR3 DNA, as far as it was read: TGTGCCAGCAGCGCAGGGGCTGGAAATACGCTCTAT. The full variable domain, in which reference TRBV26 and TRBJ1-3 provide the parts outside the CDR3, is NSKVIQTPRYLVKGQGQKAKMRCIPEKGHPVVFWYQQNKNNEFKFLINFQNQEVLQQIDMTEKRFSAECPSNSPCSLEIQSSEAGDSALYLCASSAGAGNTLYFGEGSRLIVV.

This clone was observed a single time. Genes and germline come from the mouse. With the read ending 1 residue before the CDR3 end, the germline J gene is used to fill in that end. The rearrangement uses TRBV5 and TRBJ2-4; D ambiguous. The CDR3 runs to 16 residues. CDR1 LGHNA and CDR2 YNLKQL come from the germline V gene (reference sequence). V dropped 0 bases and J dropped 0 bases, with 10 bases sitting between them. The CDR3 loop is CASSQDSQPSQNTLYF. The sequenced part of the CDR3 DNA is TGTGCCAGCAGCCAAGATAGCCAGCCTAGTCAAAACACCTTGTAC.

This clone rates as medium-sized. Germline and genes: mouse. The read ends 1 residue before the CDR3 terminus; that terminus is restored from the germline J gene. J is TRBJ2-1 and V is TRBV13-3; 10 nucleotides align to TRBD2. The CDR3 is 16 amino acids. CDR1 NNHDY and CDR2 SYVADS come from the germline V gene. The V and J ends lost 0 bases and 1 base, in that order; junction bases with no gene match: 1. Incomplete CDR3 DNA: TGTGCCAGCAGTGATGCCTGGGGGGGCAACTATGCTGAGCAGTTC. Encoded protein: CASSDAWGGNYAEQF. The entire CDR3 is CASSDAWGGNYAEQFF.